This is a list of T cell receptor beta chains from one sample in a study of T cells in Graves' hyperthyroidism and ophthalmopathy. In TCRdb, the multiplex PCR reads were re-called with MiXCR into one record per CDR3 protein. Seen here are fewer than 650,000 distinct CDR3 sequences, 12% to 15% observed once, and the top ten hold more than 11%. The sequenced sample was blood. The receptors derive from a middle-aged woman with Graves' hyperthyroidism. The CDR3 runs from the conserved cysteine through the conserved F or W. Each record gives: clone size, J gene, V gene, CDR3 length, D gene, CDR3 protein, CDR3 DNA. The D gene is left open where the match is weak. A row's size may be missing; if present it is once, few, many or a size class.

>NA|TRBJ2-2|TRBV5-5|16|TRBD1
CASSLGTGVNTGELFF
TGTGCCAGCAGCTTAGGGACAGGGGTTAATACCGGGGAGCTGTTTTTT
>NA|TRBJ2-1|TRBV6-1|17|NA
CASSEVSGLGSYNEQFF
TGTGCCAGCAGTGAAGTAAGTGGCCTGGGATCCTACAATGAGCAGTTCTTC
>many|TRBJ1-3|TRBV30|15|NA
CAWRGTRLRGNTIYF
TGTGCCTGGAGGGGGACCCGACTGAGAGGAAACACCATATATTTT
>many|TRBJ1-1|TRBV2|12|NA
CASEQGRAEAFF
TGTGCCAGCGAGCAGGGGAGGGCTGAAGCTTTCTTT
>NA|TRBJ1-5|TRBV20-1|16|NA
CSARPSVWGANQPQHF
TGCAGTGCTAGACCATCGGTATGGGGGGCGAATCAGCCCCAGCATTTT
>many|TRBJ2-2|TRBV28|12|NA
CASSPGTGELFF
TGTGCCAGCAGTCCCGGGACCGGGGAGCTGTTTTTT
>NA|TRBJ2-6|TRBV7-9|17|NA
CASSPAGGRPGANVLTF
TGTGCCAGCAGCCCCGCTGGGGGGCGCCCTGGGGCCAACGTCCTGACTTTC
>few|TRBJ2-7|TRBV5-1|16|TRBD2
CASSLGEGGIAYEQYF
TGCGCCAGCAGCTTGGGGGAGGGCGGTATCGCCTACGAGCAGTACTTC
>NA|TRBJ2-4|TRBV5-1|15|NA
CASSFDPGDENIQYF
TGCGCCAGCAGCTTCGACCCTGGGGACGAAAACATTCAGTACTTC
>many|TRBJ1-1|TRBV20-1|16|TRBD1
CSARIGQGVLRTEAFF
TGCAGTGCTAGAATCGGGCAGGGGGTACTTAGGACTGAAGCTTTCTTT
>many|TRBJ2-7|TRBV2|14|NA
CASVPGTPNYEQYF
TGTGCCAGCGTCCCCGGGACACCAAACTACGAGCAGTACTTC
>many|TRBJ2-1|TRBV7-2|15|TRBD2
CASSVGRANVGEQFF
TGTGCCAGCAGCGTCGGGAGGGCCAATGTAGGTGAGCAGTTCTTC
>many|TRBJ1-6|TRBV28|15|TRBD1
CASSSPGQGNSPLHF
TGTGCCAGCAGCTCACCGGGACAGGGAAATTCACCCCTCCACTTT
>many|TRBJ2-3|TRBV2|14|TRBD1
CASSRQGQGDTQYF
TGTGCCAGCAGTAGACAGGGGCAGGGAGATACGCAGTATTTT
>few|TRBJ1-5|TRBV7-3|11|NA
CASSLRQPQHF
TGTGCCAGCAGCTTACGGCAGCCCCAGCATTTT